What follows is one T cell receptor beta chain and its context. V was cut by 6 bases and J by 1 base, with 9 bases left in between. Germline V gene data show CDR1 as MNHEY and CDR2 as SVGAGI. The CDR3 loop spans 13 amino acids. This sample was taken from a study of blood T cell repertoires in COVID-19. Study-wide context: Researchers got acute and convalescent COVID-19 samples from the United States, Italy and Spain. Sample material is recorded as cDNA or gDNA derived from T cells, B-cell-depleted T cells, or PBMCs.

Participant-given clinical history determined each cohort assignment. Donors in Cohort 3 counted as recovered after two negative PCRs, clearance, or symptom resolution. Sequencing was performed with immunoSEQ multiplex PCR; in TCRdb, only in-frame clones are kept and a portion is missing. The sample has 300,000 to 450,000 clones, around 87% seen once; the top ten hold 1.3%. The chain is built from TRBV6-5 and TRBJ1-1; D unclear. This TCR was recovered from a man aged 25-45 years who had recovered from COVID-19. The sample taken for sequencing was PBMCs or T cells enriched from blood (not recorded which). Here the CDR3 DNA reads TGTGCCAGCAGCGCGGCCGGGAACACTGAAGCTTTCTTT. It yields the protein CASSAAGNTEAFF.